The T cell receptor (beta chain) described here comes from a study of T cell responses to AZD1222 COVID-19 vaccine. Generated by immunoSEQ multiplex PCR, the TCRdb table keeps only in-frame clones and is missing some. The table lists about 180,000 clones, 92% of them singletons, with around 1.9% in the top ten. The V end lost 8 bases, the J end lost 4 bases, and 17 bases lay between the germline ends. The germline CDR1 and CDR2 sequences are MNHEY and SVGAGI. The CDR3 spans 14 residues. The chain joins TRBV6-5 to TRBJ1-2; D call uncertain. This receptor was taken from an adult who received the AZD1222 COVID-19 vaccine. This specimen was peripheral blood, taken 28 days after the second AZD1222 dose. CDR3 sequence (DNA): TGTGCCAGCTCGGGCGCCCGCTCCTTCTATGGCTACACCTTC. Translating it yields CASSGARSFYGYTF.